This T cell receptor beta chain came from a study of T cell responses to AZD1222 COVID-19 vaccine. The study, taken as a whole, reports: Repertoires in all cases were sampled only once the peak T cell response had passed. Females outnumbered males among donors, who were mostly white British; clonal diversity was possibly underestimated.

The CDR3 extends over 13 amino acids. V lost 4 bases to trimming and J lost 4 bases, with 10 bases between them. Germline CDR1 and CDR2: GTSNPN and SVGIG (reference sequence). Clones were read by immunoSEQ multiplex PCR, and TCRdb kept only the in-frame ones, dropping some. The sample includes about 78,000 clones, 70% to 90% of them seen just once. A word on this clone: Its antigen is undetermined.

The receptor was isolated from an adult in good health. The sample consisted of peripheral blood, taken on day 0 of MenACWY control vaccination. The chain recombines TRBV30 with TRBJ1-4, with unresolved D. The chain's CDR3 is CAWMLGSNEKLFF. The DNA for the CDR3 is TGTGCCTGGATGCTGGGGAGTAATGAAAAACTGTTTTTT.